This T cell receptor (beta chain) comes out of a study of shared clonotypes between healthy human individuals (TCRdb year 2020). With respect to the entire study: The cohort comprised a couple of women and a few men aged 18 to 49 years. For each donor, CD4 naive and CD4 memory were each run on three plates, CD8 naive on two plates, and CD8 memory on one plate. The study deeply sequenced blood TCR repertoires of several healthy adults to estimate repertoire size and the extent of clonotype sharing between individuals. To increase sequencing depth and limit assay-specific biases, TCR repertoire library preparation and sequencing were carried out by different laboratories using diverse techniques. Leukapheresis yielded between about 0.94 and 9 billion PBMCs per donor. Beyond this particular receptor, the publication reports: Larger estimated clonotype richness was generally found for naive subsets than for memory subsets. Sampling was restricted to blood, and TCR repertoires in tissue are likely to differ from TCR repertoires in blood. Rarefaction of sorted-subset datasets indicated incomplete sequencing despite the large sequencing depth. Based on pairwise subsampling, the degree of clonotype sharing among donors was expected to be affected by sequencing depth. Clonotypes shared by all four sorted-subset donors showed higher generation probabilities than non-shared clonotypes. Because the study included a small number of donors, the genetic and exposure-history diversity represented was limited. Sharing across a few donors was observed for roughly 5% of naive CD4, about 4% of naive CD8, over 2% of memory CD4, and around 0.4% of memory CD8 clonotypes.

Healthy HIV-negative adults with no recently reported acute infections or vaccinations were included as donors. Every donor was a Caucasian adult residing in Nashville, Tennessee, USA. CD4+ T cells were enriched by magnetic negative selection, after which naive cells were positively selected on CD45RA and the negative fraction was taken as the memory subset. After blood collection by leukapheresis, PBMCs were isolated using Ficoll-Histopaque density gradient centrifugation and then cryopreserved in the vapor phase of liquid nitrogen. Analytical flow cytometry was used to check the purity and quantity of each magnetically sorted T cell population. Genomic DNA was isolated from each sorted fraction and quantified by UV absorbance on a Nanodrop 2000c. TCR CDR3 regions were amplified from genomic DNA by multiplex PCR using the deep immunoSEQ assay. Genomic DNA extracted from each cell subset was distributed evenly over all wells of several immunoSEQ 96-well plates, and each plate served as one replicate. Each replicate PCR for sorted subsets received roughly 0.2 ug genomic DNA, equal to tens of thousands of T cell genomes. The purified libraries were quantified using a Qubit 3.0 fluorometer, sized with a Bioanalyzer 2100, and then quantified again using the KAPA Library Quantification kit. Every immunoSEQ 96-well plate was sequenced on a separate single-read 150-cycle Illumina NextSeq 550 flow cell. In the source study's methods: The immunoSEQ output contained only junctional sequences without quality scores, so filtering could not match that applied to full-length reads. To assign V/J genes and CDR3, sequences were annotated using PyIR, a Python wrapper for IgBLAST v1.9, with IMGT germline references. Reads were filtered out if the reads had weak V/J assignments (E-value above 1e-6), no CDR3, stop codons, out-of-frame junctions, or ambiguous translated residues. A V3J clonotype was defined by an identical inferred V gene, J gene, and CDR3 amino acid sequence. To compute the percentage overlap between repertoires, the number of shared unique clonotypes was divided by the size of the smaller repertoire. RTK rarefaction, the Chao1 estimator, and Recon v2.1 estimates of unobserved clonotypes were used to assess repertoire richness. OLGA was used to compute generation probabilities for all TCRbeta clonotypes that the gDNA method yielded from several donors. What TCRdb holds here is the immuneACCESS table cut down to in-frame rearrangements. Part of the clones is not present; checked against another copy, under half of the missing clones reflect an unresolved V gene, and the others are unexplained. V, J and clone size are those of that table, while D and trimming were read from the DNA. This sample holds about 2.3 million clones; 90% to 95% were observed only once. Jointly, the top ten make up 0.39% of the sample.

Remarks on this clone: Its binding antigen is unknown. Base qualities were left out, and no much larger clone turns up one base away.

This TCR derives from a man aged 18 to 30 in good health. Some clones in this sample may be carry-over from other donors' samples. The sample was naive CD4+ T cells from PBMCs. The cell subset or site label, as the study defines it: CD45RA+ positively selected.

The DNA sequence reads TGCGCCAGCAGCTTGGATTCGTCCATTTCCTACGAGCAGTACTTC. Its amino acids are CASSLDSSISYEQYF. The chain couples TRBV5-1 to TRBJ2-7, with no confidently assigned D gene. The CDR3, from cysteine to phenylalanine, totals 15 residues. The DNA shown is the 45-base CDR3, in frame from base 1. CDR1 and CDR2 are drawn from the germline V gene: SGHRS, YFSETQ. Between the V and J ends, shortened by 0 bases and 1 base respectively, the junction contains 11 bases.